The 5 T cell receptor beta chains below come from one sample, sequenced in a study of blood T cells in healthy people across ages. Using a J-beta primer mix together with a sample-barcoded 5' primer, a second PCR was run for roughly 7 to 12 cycles. Via MiXCR, TCRdb re-called the 5' RACE reads, giving one row per CDR3 protein. Seen here are approximately 800,000 distinct CDR3 sequences, 55% to 65% observed once, and the top ten hold about 30%. Sequenced material: blood. The receptors here all came from a man aged 25 to 40 in good health.

This chain uses TRBV9 with TRBJ1-2; D not certain. Germline loops: CDR1 SGDLS, CDR2 YYNGEE. The CDR3 has 11 amino acids. Trimming stripped 3 bases from V and 4 bases from J, with 4 bases between. In DNA, the CDR3 is TGTGCCAGCAGCGCCACCTATGGCTACACCTTC. Its translation is CASSATYGYTF.

The V gene is TRBV28, the J gene TRBJ2-7, with 7 positions matching TRBD1. Germline assignment: CDR1 MDHEN and CDR2 SYDVKM. The V segment lost 7 bases and the J segment 5 bases; nucleotides outside the gene matches: 14. CDR3 length: 15 amino acids. CDR3 sequence (DNA): TGTGCCAGCACGTCTAATGGGGACAGATTGGACGAGCAGTACTTC. Amino acids: CASTSNGDRLDEQYF.

This rearrangement joins TRBV20-1 to TRBJ2-5; TRBD2 matches 11 bases. The CDR3 is 17 residues long. Germline CDR1 reads DFQATT; CDR2 reads SNEGSKA (reference sequence). V lost 5 bases to trimming and J lost 2 bases; unmatched junction nucleotides: 13. The CDR3 DNA follows: TGCAGTGCTCCTTGGGTAGCGGGGGGGTTATTACAAGAGACCCAGTACTTC. Protein sequence: CSAPWVAGGLLQETQYF.

This chain uses TRBV10-3 with TRBJ2-3, with TRBD1 matching 8 bases. The CDR3 extends over 14 amino acids. V was pared by 4 bases and J by 0 bases, with 0 bases of the junction left unmatched. Germline V CDR1 and CDR2: ENHRY, SYGVKD. The CDR3 protein is CAISGDRSTDTQYF. The CDR3 bases are TGTGCCATCAGTGGGGACAGGAGCACAGATACGCAGTATTTT.

The V and J genes are TRBV7-9 and TRBJ1-2, with D possibly TRBD1 on 6 matching bases. V was pared by 5 bases and J by 1 base, with 14 bases between. The CDR3 is made up of 15 amino acids. CDR1 is SEHNR and CDR2 is FQNEAQ in the germline V gene (reference sequence). The CDR3 region is CASSRAGHDNYGYTF. DNA of the CDR3: TGTGCCAGCAGCCGAGCGGGACACGATAACTATGGCTACACCTTC. Using reference TRBV7-9 and TRBJ1-2 for the parts outside the CDR3, the full variable domain is DTGVSQNPRHKITKRGQNVTFRCDPISEHNRLYWYRQTLGQGPEFLTYFQNEAQLEKSRLLSDRFSAERPKGSFSTLEIQRTEQGDSAMYLCASSRAGHDNYGYTFGSGTRLTVV.